Each of the 15 T cell receptor beta chains below was sequenced from the same sample in a study of blood T cells in healthy people across ages. PCR was performed a second time for 7 to 11 cycles using a sample-barcoded 5' primer and a J-beta primer mix. Using its own MiXCR run on the 5' RACE reads, TCRdb lists one record per CDR3 protein. The sample contains approximately 800,000 distinct CDR3 sequences, approximately 59% of which appear only once. Sequencing used blood. The receptor set was obtained from a man aged 25-45 years in good health.

The chain carries TRBV6-5 and TRBJ1-2; the D is unclear. The CDR3 runs to 14 residues. Germline loops: CDR1 MNHEY, CDR2 SVGAGI. With 2 bases removed from V and 0 bases from J, the gap between germline ends came to 7 bases. The CDR3 coding sequence is TGTGCCAGCAGTTACGGACTATCTAACTATGGCTACACCTTC. Its translation: CASSYGLSNYGYTF.

Notes on this clonotype: One end of the junction is discordant with germline, which a read error may explain. The chain's CDR3 is CAGRPGLLYEQYF. CDR3 coding DNA: TGTGCCGGCAGGCCGGGACTCCTATACGAGCAGTACTTC. The J gene is TRBJ2-7, the V gene TRBV2, with D perhaps TRBD2 (6 bases). Germline-derived CDR1 and CDR2 are SNHLY and FYNNEI. The CDR3 is made up of 13 amino acids.

This chain joins TRBV20-1 and TRBJ1-5; D uncertain. The CDR3 extends over 13 amino acids. Germline CDR1 and CDR2: DFQATT and SNEGSKA (reference sequence). The germline V and J ends were trimmed by 1 base and 7 bases, with 11 bases remaining between them. CDR3 amino acids: CSARGPDRQPQHF. In DNA, the CDR3 is TGCAGTGCTAGAGGTCCAGACCGCCAGCCCCAGCATTTT.

The chain uses TRBV12-3 or TRBV12-4 and TRBJ2-5; unclear D gene. The germline V and J ends were trimmed by 5 bases and 1 base, with 11 bases remaining between them. This CDR3 has 14 amino acids. CDR3 in amino acids: CASSQNSFQETQYF. CDR3 bases: TGTGCCAGCAGTCAAAACTCCTTCCAAGAGACCCAGTACTTC.

V is TRBV5-1 and J is TRBJ1-6; possibly TRBD1 for D (5 bases). The CDR3 loop spans 16 amino acids. Per germline, CDR1 SGHRS and CDR2 YFSETQ. V shed 0 bases and J shed 5 bases, with 12 bases lying between them. Written as DNA, the CDR3 is TGCGCCAGCAGCTTGGGGCCGACGGGACATAATTCACCCCTCCACTTT. Amino acids: CASSLGPTGHNSPLHF.

DNA for the CDR3: TGTGCCAGCAGTCGACAGGGGGGCGGGACCCAGTACTTC. Translated: CASSRQGGGTQYF. The chain employs TRBV6-6 and TRBJ2-5; 9 bases agree with TRBD1. Trimming took 5 bases from V and 7 from J; bases not matched to a gene: 5. The CDR3 is 13 amino acids. Germline CDR1 is MNHNY and CDR2 is SVGAGI (reference sequence).

This chain links TRBV10-3 with TRBJ2-1, with 8 bases lining up with TRBD1. The J call is uncertain, as TRBJ2-7 better fits the DNA end. The length of the CDR3 is 13 residues. Germline V gene data show CDR1 as ENHRY and CDR2 as SYGVKD. CDR3 residues: CAISESDRDEQYF. CDR3 coding DNA: TGTGCCATCAGTGAGTCGGACAGGGACGAGCAGTACTTC.

A few counts support this clonotype. The chain combines TRBV7-8 with TRBJ2-1, with a possible D match to TRBD1 (6 bases). The CDR3 consists of 15 residues. Trimming cost V 4 bases and J 4 bases, with 14 bases left between them. In germline, CDR1 is SGHVS, CDR2 FQNEAQ. The DNA for the CDR3 is TGTGCCAGCAGCTCAGTGGGACAAATATACAATGAGCAGTTCTTC. Protein sequence: CASSSVGQIYNEQFF.

The sample holds one count of this clonotype. The chain has TRBV20-1 and TRBJ1-2; the D is unclear. The CDR3 totals 18 residues. Germline values: CDR1 DFQATT, CDR2 SNEGSKA (reference sequence). Trimming took off 0 bases at V and 3 bases at J, with 23 bases between the two ends. The CDR3 DNA sequence: TGCAGTGCTAGAGATCGGGAGGGAGCGGGCCGAAGCGACTATGGCTACACCTTC. Translation: CSARDREGAGRSDYGYTF.

The sample holds a few counts of this clonotype. The J gene is TRBJ2-1, the V gene TRBV10-3, with D possibly matching TRBD2 (7 bases). Trimming took off 10 bases at V and 3 bases at J, with 16 bases between the two ends. Germline V lookup: CDR1 ENHRY, CDR2 SYGVKD. This CDR3 is 14 amino acids long. CDR3 coding DNA: TGTGCCAGCTCCGCGGGGGCCAACTACAATGAGCAGTTCTTC. Residues: CASSAGANYNEQFF.

This clonotype came up once. The chain joins TRBV18 to TRBJ2-7, with 11 positions matching TRBD2. The length of the CDR3 is 16 residues. Germline V gene lookup returns CDR1 KGHSH and CDR2 LQKENI. After removal of 3 bases from V and 3 bases from J, the junction contained 7 bases not matched to a gene. The CDR3 is CASSPDPSGGLYEQYF. CDR3 coding DNA: TGTGCCAGCTCACCCGATCCTAGCGGGGGGCTCTACGAGCAGTACTTC.

The genes are TRBV5-1 and TRBJ2-4; TRBD1 aligns across 8 bases. This CDR3 comprises 14 residues. Per the germline V gene, CDR1 is SGHRS and CDR2 is YFSETQ. The V gene end was trimmed by 2 bases and the J gene end by 7 bases; junction bases not matched to a gene: 5. The CDR3 sequence is CASSLGQGWNIQYF. In DNA, the CDR3 is TGCGCCAGCAGCTTAGGACAGGGTTGGAACATTCAGTACTTC.

This clonotype was seen just once. J is TRBJ2-1 and V is TRBV10-3; D gene unclear. This CDR3 contains 14 residues. Trimming pared 2 bases from V and 6 bases from J, leaving 11 bases between. Germline V gene lookup returns CDR1 ENHRY and CDR2 SYGVKD. This chain's CDR3 is CAISEALWGNEQFF. The CDR3 region has the DNA TGTGCCATCAGTGAGGCCCTCTGGGGCAATGAGCAGTTCTTC.

The chain couples TRBV7-2 to TRBJ2-7; TRBD2 matches at 13 bases. CDR3 length: 15 residues. J was trimmed by 4 bases and V by 6 bases; bases with no gene match: 6. Germline CDR1 and CDR2: SGHTA and FQGNSA. The chain's CDR3 is CASSTSGGASYEQYF. The CDR3 DNA reads TGTGCCAGCAGTACTAGCGGGGGGGCTTCTTACGAGCAGTACTTC.

This clonotype was seen more than once but under ten times. The rearrangement joins TRBV7-9 to TRBJ1-2; tentative D call: TRBD1 (5 bases). Trimming left V 0 bases short and J 4 bases short, with 18 bases between. The CDR3 runs 17 residues. Germline CDR1 SEHNR, CDR2 FQNEAQ (reference sequence). The CDR3 DNA reads as TGTGCCAGCAGCTTAGCCCGAGGGCAGGGAAGCGGCTATGGCTACACCTTC. Its translation is CASSLARGQGSGYGYTF.